This T cell receptor beta chain was observed in a study of blood T cell repertoires in COVID-19. The CDR3 consists of 14 residues. Germline V lookup: CDR1 MNHEY, CDR2 SVGAGI. V lost 7 bases, J lost 6 bases, and 15 bases lay in between. Clones were read by immunoSEQ multiplex PCR, and TCRdb kept only the in-frame ones, dropping some. The table shows hundreds of thousands of clones, with approximately 85% occurring only once. This sequence originates from a man aged 30 to 45 who had recovered from COVID-19. Sequencing used PBMCs or T cells enriched from blood (not recorded which). V and J are TRBV6-5 and TRBJ2-2; possible D gene TRBD1, 6 bases. CDR3 amino acids: CASIGGAMAGELFF. CDR3 nucleotide sequence: TGTGCCAGCATTGGGGGCGCGATGGCCGGGGAGCTGTTTTTT.